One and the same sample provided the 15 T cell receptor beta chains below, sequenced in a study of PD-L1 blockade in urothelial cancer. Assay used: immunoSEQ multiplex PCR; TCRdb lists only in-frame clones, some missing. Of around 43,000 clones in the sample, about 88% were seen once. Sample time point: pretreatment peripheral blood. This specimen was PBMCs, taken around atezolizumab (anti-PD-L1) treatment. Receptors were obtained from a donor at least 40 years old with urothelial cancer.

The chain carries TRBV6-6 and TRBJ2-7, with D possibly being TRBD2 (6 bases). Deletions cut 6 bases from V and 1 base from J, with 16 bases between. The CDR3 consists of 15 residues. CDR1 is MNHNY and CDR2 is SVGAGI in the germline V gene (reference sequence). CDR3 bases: TGTGCCAGCAGGGGGTGGGCAGGGAGGTCCTACGAGCAGTACTTC. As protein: CASRGWAGRSYEQYF.

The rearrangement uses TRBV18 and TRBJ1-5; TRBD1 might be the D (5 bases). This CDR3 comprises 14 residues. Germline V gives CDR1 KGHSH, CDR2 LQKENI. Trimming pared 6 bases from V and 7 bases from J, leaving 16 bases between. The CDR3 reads CASSLGRGRQPQHF. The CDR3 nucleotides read TGTGCCAGCTCCCTCGGGCGGGGCCGGCAGCCCCAGCATTTT.

CDR3 in amino acids: CASSQDRGRSAEAFF. The CDR3 bases are TGCGCCAGCAGCCAAGACAGGGGGCGCAGTGCTGAAGCTTTCTTT. This rearrangement joins TRBV4-1 to TRBJ1-1; TRBD1 agrees at 8 bases. This CDR3 region has 15 residues. V lost 0 bases, J lost 6 bases, and 6 bases stayed unmatched. Germline-derived CDR1 and CDR2 are MGHRA and YSYEKL.

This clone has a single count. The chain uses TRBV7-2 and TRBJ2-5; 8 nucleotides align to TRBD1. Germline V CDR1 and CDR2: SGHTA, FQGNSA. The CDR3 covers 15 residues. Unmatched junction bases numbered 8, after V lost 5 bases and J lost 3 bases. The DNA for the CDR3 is TGTGCCAGCAGCGCCCGGACAGGGCAGAAAGAGACCCAGTACTTC. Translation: CASSARTGQKETQYF.

The CDR3, as DNA: TGTGCCAGCAGCCAACCGGGACAGGGGACGGTTGAAGCTTTCTTT. Translated: CASSQPGQGTVEAFF. V gene TRBV4-2 combines with J gene TRBJ1-1, with 10 bases aligning to TRBD1. J was trimmed by 7 bases and V by 2 bases; bases with no gene match: 7. From germline, CDR1 is LGHNA and CDR2 YNFKEQ. There are 15 residues in the CDR3.

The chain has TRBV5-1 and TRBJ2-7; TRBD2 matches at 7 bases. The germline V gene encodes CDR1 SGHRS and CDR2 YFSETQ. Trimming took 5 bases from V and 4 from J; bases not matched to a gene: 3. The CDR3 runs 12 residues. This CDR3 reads CASRGGEYEQYF. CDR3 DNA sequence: TGCGCCAGCAGGGGAGGGGAATACGAGCAGTACTTC.

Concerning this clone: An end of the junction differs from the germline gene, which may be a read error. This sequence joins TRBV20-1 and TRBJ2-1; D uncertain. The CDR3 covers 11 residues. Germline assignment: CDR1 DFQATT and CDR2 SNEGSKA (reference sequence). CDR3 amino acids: CSAGSNNEQFF. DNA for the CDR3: TGCAGTGCGGGCTCCAACAATGAGCAGTTCTTC.

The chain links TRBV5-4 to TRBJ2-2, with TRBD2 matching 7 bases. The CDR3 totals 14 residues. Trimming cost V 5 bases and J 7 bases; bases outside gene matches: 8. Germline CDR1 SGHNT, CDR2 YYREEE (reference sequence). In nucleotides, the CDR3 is TGTGCCAGCAGGCCCCAGCGGGAAGGCGGGGAGCTGTTTTTT. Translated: CASRPQREGGELFF. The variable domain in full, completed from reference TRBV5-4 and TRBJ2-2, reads ETGVTQSPTHLIKTRGQQVTLRCSSQSGHNTVSWYQQALGQGPQFIFQYYREEENGRGNFPPRFSGLQFPNYSSELNVNALELDDSALYLCASRPQREGGELFFGEGSRLTVL.

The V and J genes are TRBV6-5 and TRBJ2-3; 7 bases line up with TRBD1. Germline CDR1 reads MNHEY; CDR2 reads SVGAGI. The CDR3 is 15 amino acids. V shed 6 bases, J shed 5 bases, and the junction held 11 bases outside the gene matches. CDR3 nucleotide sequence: TGTGCCAGCAGGCAGACAGGGACGGTTCGAGATACGCAGTATTTT. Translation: CASRQTGTVRDTQYF.

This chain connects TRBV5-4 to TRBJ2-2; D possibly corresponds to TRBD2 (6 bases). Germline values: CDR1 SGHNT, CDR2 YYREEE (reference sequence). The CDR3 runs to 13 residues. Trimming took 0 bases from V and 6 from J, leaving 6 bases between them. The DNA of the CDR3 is TGTGCCAGCAGCTTGGGGGGGGCCGGGGAGCTGTTTTTT. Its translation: CASSLGGAGELFF. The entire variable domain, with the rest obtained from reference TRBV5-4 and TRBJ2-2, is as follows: ETGVTQSPTHLIKTRGQQVTLRCSSQSGHNTVSWYQQALGQGPQFIFQYYREEENGRGNFPPRFSGLQFPNYSSELNVNALELDDSALYLCASSLGGAGELFFGEGSRLTVL.

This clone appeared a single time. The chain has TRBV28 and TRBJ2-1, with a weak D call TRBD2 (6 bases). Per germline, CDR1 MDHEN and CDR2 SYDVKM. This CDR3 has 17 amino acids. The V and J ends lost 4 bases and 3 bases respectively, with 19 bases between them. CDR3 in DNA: TGTGCCAGCAGTTCCGCGGGGACCGGGCGGGGCTACAATGAGCAGTTCTTC. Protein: CASSSAGTGRGYNEQFF.

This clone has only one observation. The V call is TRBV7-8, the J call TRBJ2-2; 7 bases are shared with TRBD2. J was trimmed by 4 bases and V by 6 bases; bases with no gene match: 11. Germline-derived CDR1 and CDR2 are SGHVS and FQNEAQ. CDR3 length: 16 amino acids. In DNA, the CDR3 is TGTGCCAGCAGGGGTTGGGCGGGAGTTGGCACCGGGGAGCTGTTTTTT. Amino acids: CASRGWAGVGTGELFF. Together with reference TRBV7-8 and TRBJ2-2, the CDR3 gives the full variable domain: GAGVSQSPRYKVAKRGQDVALRCDPISGHVSLFWYQQALGQGPEFLTYFQNEAQLDKSGLPSDRFFAERPEGSVSTLKIQRTQQEDSAVYLCASRGWAGVGTGELFFGEGSRLTVL.

The CDR3 reads CASQLPGPGGTQYF. As DNA, the CDR3 is TGTGCCAGCCAGCTTCCGGGGCCAGGGGGTACCCAGTACTTC. This chain links TRBV25-1 with TRBJ2-5, with 7 bases aligning to TRBD1. The CDR3 runs to 14 residues. CDR1 and CDR2 from the germline V gene are MGHDK and SYGVNS. With 8 bases clipped from V and 8 bases from J, the junction kept 14 bases outside the gene matches.

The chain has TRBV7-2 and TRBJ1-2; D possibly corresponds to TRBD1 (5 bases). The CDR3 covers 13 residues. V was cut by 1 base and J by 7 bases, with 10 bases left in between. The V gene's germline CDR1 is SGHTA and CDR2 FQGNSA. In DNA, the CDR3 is TGTGCCAGCAGCTTAGTAGGGGTTGGTGGCTACACCTTC. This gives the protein CASSLVGVGGYTF. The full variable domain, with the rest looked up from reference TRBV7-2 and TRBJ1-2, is GAGVSQSPSNKVTEKGKDVELRCDPISGHTALYWYRQSLGQGLEFLIYFQGNSAPDKSGLPSDRFSAERTGGSVSTLTIQRTQQEDSAVYLCASSLVGVGGYTFGSGTRLTVV.

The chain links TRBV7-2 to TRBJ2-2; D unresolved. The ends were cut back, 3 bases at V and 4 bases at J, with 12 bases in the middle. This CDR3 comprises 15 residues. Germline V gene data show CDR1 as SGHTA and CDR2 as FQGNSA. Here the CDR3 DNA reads TGTGCCAGCAGCTTTGTGGTTGGGCGCACCGGGGAGCTGTTTTTT. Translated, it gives CASSFVVGRTGELFF. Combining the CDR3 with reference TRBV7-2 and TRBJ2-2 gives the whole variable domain GAGVSQSPSNKVTEKGKDVELRCDPISGHTALYWYRQSLGQGLEFLIYFQGNSAPDKSGLPSDRFSAERTGGSVSTLTIQRTQQEDSAVYLCASSFVVGRTGELFFGEGSRLTVL.